Listed here is a single T cell receptor (beta chain). Antigen: not known. These data belong to a study of shared clonotypes between healthy human individuals. General observations from the study: The sole specimen, blood, was sampled, and tissue repertoires likely differ.

The germline V gene has CDR1 SGHTA and CDR2 FQGNSA. V was trimmed by 5 bases and J by 4 bases, leaving 11 bases between them. The CDR3 spans 13 residues. In the naive CD8 group, cells lacked CD45RO and were positively selected for CCR7, so terminally differentiated effector memory CD45RA+ cells were left out. It was at deep level that the assay was run. The repertoire was sequenced with immunoSEQ multiplex PCR; TCRdb's copy has only in-frame clones and lacks some. Of roughly 2.1 million clones in the sample, about 92% were seen once. The sample taken for sequencing was naive CD8+ T cells from PBMCs. The rearrangement links TRBV7-2 to TRBJ1-1; D is undetermined. This clonotype originated in a man aged 18 to 29 in good health. Some clones in this sample may be carry-over from other donors' samples. CDR3 bases: TGTGCCAGCAGCCCTCTTCCTGGCACTGAAGCTTTCTTT. Residues: CASSPLPGTEAFF.